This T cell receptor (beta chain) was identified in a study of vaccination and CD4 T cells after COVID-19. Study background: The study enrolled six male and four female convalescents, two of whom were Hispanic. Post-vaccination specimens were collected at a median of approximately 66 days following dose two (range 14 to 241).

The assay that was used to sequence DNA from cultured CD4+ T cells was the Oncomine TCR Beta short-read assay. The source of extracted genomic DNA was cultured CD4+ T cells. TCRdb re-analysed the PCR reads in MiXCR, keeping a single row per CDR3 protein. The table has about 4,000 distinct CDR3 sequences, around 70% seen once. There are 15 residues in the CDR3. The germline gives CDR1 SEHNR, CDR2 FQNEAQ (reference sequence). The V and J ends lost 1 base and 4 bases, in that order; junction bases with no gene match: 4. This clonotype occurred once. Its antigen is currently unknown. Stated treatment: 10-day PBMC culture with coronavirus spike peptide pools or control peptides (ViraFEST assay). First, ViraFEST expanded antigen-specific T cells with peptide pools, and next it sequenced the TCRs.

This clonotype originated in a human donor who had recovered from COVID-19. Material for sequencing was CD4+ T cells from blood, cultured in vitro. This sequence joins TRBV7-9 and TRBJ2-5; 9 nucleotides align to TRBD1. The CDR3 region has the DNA TGTGCCAGCAGCTTAGACGCGGGACAGGGAGAGACCCAGTACTTC. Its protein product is CASSLDAGQGETQYF.